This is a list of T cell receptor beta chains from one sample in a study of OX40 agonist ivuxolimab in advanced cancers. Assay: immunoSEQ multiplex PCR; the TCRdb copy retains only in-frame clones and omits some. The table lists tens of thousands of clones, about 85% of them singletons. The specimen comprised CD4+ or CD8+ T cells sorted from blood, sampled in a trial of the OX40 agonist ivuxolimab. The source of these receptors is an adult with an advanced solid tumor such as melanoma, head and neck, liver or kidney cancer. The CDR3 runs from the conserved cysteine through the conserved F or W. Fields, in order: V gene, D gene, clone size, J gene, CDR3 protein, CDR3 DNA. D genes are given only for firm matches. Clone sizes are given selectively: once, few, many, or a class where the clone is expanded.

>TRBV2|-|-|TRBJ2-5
CASSGQVRETQYF
TGTGCCAGCAGTGGACAGGTTCGAGAGACCCAGTACTTC
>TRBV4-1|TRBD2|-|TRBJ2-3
CASSFGGALTDTQYF
TGCGCCAGCTCTTTCGGGGGGGCCCTCACAGATACGCAGTATTTT
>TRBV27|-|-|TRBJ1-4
CASRSRSTEKLFF
TGTGCCAGCAGGTCCAGGAGCACCGAAAAACTGTTTTTT
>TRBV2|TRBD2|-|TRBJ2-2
CASGAGGGANTGELFF
TGTGCCAGCGGTGCCGGCGGGGGAGCGAACACCGGGGAGCTGTTTTTT
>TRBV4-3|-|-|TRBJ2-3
CASSQADAAPTQYF
TGCGCCAGCAGCCAAGCCGACGCGGCCCCGACGCAGTATTTT
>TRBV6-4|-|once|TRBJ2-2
CASSDGNTGELFF
TGTGCCAGCAGTGACGGGAACACCGGGGAGCTGTTTTTT
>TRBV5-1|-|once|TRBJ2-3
CASSLGWRVGSGATDTQYF
TGCGCCAGCAGCTTGGGCTGGCGGGTCGGGAGTGGGGCCACAGATACGCAGTATTTT
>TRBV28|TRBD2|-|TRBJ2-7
CASSTSGGTTYEQYF
TGTGCCAGCAGTACTAGCGGGGGCACTACCTACGAGCAGTACTTC
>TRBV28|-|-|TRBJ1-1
CASRSGRGTEAFF
TGTGCCAGCAGATCGGGACGGGGCACTGAAGCTTTCTTT
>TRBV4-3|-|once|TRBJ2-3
CASSQGSGPRAYTDTQYF
TGCGCCAGCAGCCAAGGCAGCGGACCAAGGGCTTACACAGATACGCAGTATTTT
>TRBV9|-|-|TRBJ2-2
CASSVAGSATGELFF
TGTGCCAGCAGCGTAGCTGGCAGCGCAACCGGGGAGCTGTTTTTT
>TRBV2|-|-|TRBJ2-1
CASTRDMNLNEQFF
TGTGCCAGCACTAGGGACATGAACCTCAATGAGCAGTTCTTC